A selection of T cell receptor beta chains follows, all from one sample in a study of OX40 agonist ivuxolimab in advanced cancers. Clones were sequenced by immunoSEQ multiplex PCR, and TCRdb holds only the in-frame ones, with some missing. Of about 83,000 clones listed, around nine tenths are singletons. Sequenced material: CD4+ or CD8+ T cells sorted from blood, taken in a trial of the OX40 agonist ivuxolimab. The receptor set was obtained from an adult with an advanced solid tumor such as melanoma, head and neck, liver or kidney cancer. Each CDR3 is given with its conserved first and last residue. D genes are given only for firm matches. Part of the rows lack a size; the others show once, few, many or a class for expanded clones.

size	J	V	D	DNA	CDR3
.	TRBJ2-1	TRBV27	.	TGTGCCAGCAGATCCCCCGTCAGCAATGAGCAGTTCTTC	CASRSPVSNEQFF
once	TRBJ1-1	TRBV5-5	.	TGTGCCAGCAGCTTGTATTCGGACACCCCTGAAGCTTTCTTT	CASSLYSDTPEAFF
once	TRBJ1-1	TRBV4-3	.	TGCGCCAGCAGCCAAGATGTTTGGCGGGGGAACACTGAAGCTTTCTTT	CASSQDVWRGNTEAFF
.	TRBJ1-6	TRBV25-1	.	TGTGCCAGCAGTGGCCAGCCTATTAATTCACCCCTCCACTTT	CASSGQPINSPLHF
few	TRBJ1-1	TRBV30	TRBD1	TGTGCCTGGGACAGGGGCGTTCCCACTGAAGCTTTCTTT	CAWDRGVPTEAFF
.	TRBJ1-4	TRBV9	.	TGTGCCAGCAGCCCAGGGTCACTTGGAACTAATGAAAAACTGTTTTTT	CASSPGSLGTNEKLFF
.	TRBJ2-3	TRBV19	TRBD2	TGTGCCAGTAGTTCGAAAGGACTAGCGGGAAGCACAGATACGCAGTATTTT	CASSSKGLAGSTDTQYF
.	TRBJ1-5	TRBV13	.	TGTGCCAGCAGCCAGCGGGCAGGGCAGCCCCAGCATTTT	CASSQRAGQPQHF
.	TRBJ2-7	TRBV7-2	.	TGTGCCAGCAGCCCGGGGGGACAGCCCCTTATCTACGAGCAGTACTTC	CASSPGGQPLIYEQYF
.	TRBJ2-1	TRBV9	TRBD2	TGTGCCAGCAGCCCCCGGACTAGCGGGAATGTCTACAATGAGCAGTTCTTC	CASSPRTSGNVYNEQFF
.	TRBJ2-2	TRBV7-9	TRBD2	TGTGCCAGCAGCAGACTAGCGGGAGGTAACACCGGGGAGCTGTTTTTT	CASSRLAGGNTGELFF
.	TRBJ2-5	TRBV20-1	.	TGCAGTGCTCCCCGGGCGGAGACCCAGTACTTC	CSAPRAETQYF
.	TRBJ2-7	TRBV10-3	.	TGTGCCATCAGTGAAGGACAGGACTACTACGAGCAGTACTTC	CAISEGQDYYEQYF
once	TRBJ1-5	TRBV12-5	.	TGTGCTAGTGGCGTTATCGGGAACAATCAGCCCCAGCATTTT	CASGVIGNNQPQHF
.	TRBJ1-2	TRBV6-1	TRBD1	TGTGCCAGCAGTGACCTTTTACAGGGGTATGGCTACACCTTC	CASSDLLQGYGYTF
.	TRBJ2-3	TRBV5-1	TRBD2	TGCGCCAGCAGCTTGGGAGCTAGCGGGGGAGGCACAGATACGCAGTATTTT	CASSLGASGGGTDTQYF
.	TRBJ2-7	TRBV5-1	.	TGCGCCAGCAGCTTGGATTTCCGGGGGCACTACGAGCAGTACTTC	CASSLDFRGHYEQYF
.	TRBJ1-5	TRBV5-5	.	TGTGCCAGCAGCTTGGCCACGGGGAACGGTCAGCCCCAGCATTTT	CASSLATGNGQPQHF
.	TRBJ2-1	TRBV11-3	.	TGTGCCAGCAGCTTCCGGGACGGCTACAATGAGCAGTTCTTC	CASSFRDGYNEQFF
.	TRBJ2-7	TRBV29-1	TRBD1	TGCAGCGTTGTTGCCTCGGCCCTTTTTGGGACAGGGAGTCCCTACGAGCAGTACTTC	CSVVASALFGTGSPYEQYF
.	TRBJ1-2	TRBV12-5	TRBD1	TGTGCTAGTGGTTTGGGGACAGGGCGGACGACTAACTATGGCTACACCTTC	CASGLGTGRTTNYGYTF
.	TRBJ1-5	TRBV2	TRBD1	TGTGCCAGCAGTGGCGACAGGGAGCTCGGAGAGCCCCAGCATTTT	CASSGDRELGEPQHF
.	TRBJ1-1	TRBV7-6	.	TGTGCCAGCAGCTTATTTTTAGAGGCTGAAGCTTTCTTT	CASSLFLEAEAFF
.	TRBJ2-1	TRBV15	TRBD1	TGTGCCACCACCGCGTCAGGGACAGTTCTATACAATGAGCAGTTCTTC	CATTASGTVLYNEQFF
.	TRBJ2-7	TRBV27	TRBD1	TGTGCCAGCAGTTCCCTCGAGGGCAGGGGGACCTACGAGCAGTACTTC	CASSSLEGRGTYEQYF
.	TRBJ1-2	TRBV7-7	.	TGTGCTAGCAGCTTAGGAGACCGGGCCGAGGGCTATGGCTACACCTTC	CASSLGDRAEGYGYTF
.	TRBJ2-5	TRBV5-1	TRBD2	TGCGCCAGCAGCCCTGTTACTAGCGGCACTGGGACCCAGTACTTC	CASSPVTSGTGTQYF
.	TRBJ2-3	TRBV7-2	.	TGTGCCAGCAGCTTAGAGGGACTGAATACAGATACGCAGTATTTT	CASSLEGLNTDTQYF
.	TRBJ1-5	TRBV6-5	TRBD1	TGTGCCAGCAGTTCGACAGGGGTCAGCAATCAGCCCCAGCATTTT	CASSSTGVSNQPQHF
.	TRBJ1-4	TRBV6-1	.	TGTGCCAGCAACAACAGGGTAATCGGTGAAAAACTGTTTTTT	CASNNRVIGEKLFF
once	TRBJ2-2	TRBV4-1	.	TGCGCCAGCAGCCAGCGGGACAGTACGAACACCGGGGAGCTGTTTTTT	CASSQRDSTNTGELFF
.	TRBJ1-1	TRBV20-1	.	TGCAGTGCCCAATCCCGGTGGGGAGCTTTCTTT	CSAQSRWGAFF
.	TRBJ2-2	TRBV19	.	TGTGCCAGTAGTCGAGGGGGATCAGGAATTAAGGCCGGGGAGCTGTTTTTT	CASSRGGSGIKAGELFF
once	TRBJ2-5	TRBV19	.	TGTGCCAGTAGTATTAAACGACACCAAGAGACCCAGTACTTC	CASSIKRHQETQYF
.	TRBJ2-1	TRBV6-1	TRBD2	TGTGCCAGCAGAGCCCCGGGACTACCAAACAATGAGCAGTTCTTC	CASRAPGLPNNEQFF
.	TRBJ1-5	TRBV7-2	.	TGTGCCAGCAGCTTAGTAGCAGGGCAAAATCAGCCCCAGCATTTT	CASSLVAGQNQPQHF
.	TRBJ2-7	TRBV11-3	.	TGTGCCAGCAGCTCTCAGGGCTGGGACGAGCAGTACTTC	CASSSQGWDEQYF
.	TRBJ1-5	TRBV27	.	TGTGCCAGCAGTTCTGGGGAGTCCCATCAGCCCCAGCATTTT	CASSSGESHQPQHF
once	TRBJ2-2	TRBV18	TRBD1	TGTGCCAGCTCACTAACCGACGGGACAGGGAAGACCGGGGAGCTGTTTTTT	CASSLTDGTGKTGELFF